This T cell receptor (beta chain) stems from a study of blood T cell repertoires in COVID-19 (dated by TCRdb to between 2020 and 2021). About the full investigation: Collaborator samples came from the United States, Italy and Spain and covered acute and convalescent phases of COVID-19. The material from the prospective study consisted of cDNA or gDNA derived from T cells, B-cell-depleted T cells, or PBMCs. Deeply sampled blood TCRbeta repertoires from subjects exposed to, actively infected with, or recovered from COVID-19 were included in the dataset. The repertoires were released in a freely available public database intended as a resource for research on the immune response to SARS-CoV-2. Samples came from the ongoing ImmuneRACE study (first 160 participants) plus 1,254 subjects from 6 global collaborators. Sample metadata almost always included a de-identified subject ID, COVID-19 status, age in years and sex. Where available, HLA class I and class II types were obtained from metadata supplied by the sample provider rather than from assay-based typing.

Note on this clone: Its target antigen remains unknown. No per-base quality is available; no much larger clone lies one base away.

Participants in the prospective study were aged roughly 18 to 95 years, lived in 20 to 25 United States geographic areas, and enrolled through a virtual design. Cohort assignment in the prospective study relied on participant-reported clinical history from a screening survey and a study questionnaire. In the prospective study, whole blood, serum and a nasopharyngeal or oropharyngeal swab were collected from each participant by mobile phlebotomists. Over an approximately 2-month period, participants in the prospective study had the option of providing additional blood draws and questionnaires. Blood samples from the prospective study were shipped frozen or at room temperature prior to DNA extraction. From its cysteine to its phenylalanine, the CDR3 spans 15 amino acids. Just CDR3 DNA is preserved here, 45 bases in frame from base 1. The germline V end is reduced by 5 bases and the J end by 8 bases; junction bases left unmatched: 8. CDR1 is given as MGHDK and CDR2 as SYGVNS, both from the germline V gene.

The investigation overall reported the following: Clinical and demographic metadata were provided uncurated, with the amount varying by source and participant.

The immunoSEQ Assay, a bias-controlled multiplex PCR, was used to amplify TCRbeta CDR3 regions from genomic DNA. Per the source publication's procedure: The number of nucleated cells in each sample was estimated by amplification of reference gene primers within the assay. To quantify the absolute abundance of each unique TCRbeta CDR3 rearrangement, sequence reads were collapsed and filtered. For each sample, productive Simpson clonality was calculated as the square root of Simpson's diversity index across productive rearrangements. TCRdb took this table from immuneACCESS and kept in-frame rearrangements with V and J called. Such tables lack part of the clones; where checked against another copy, unresolved V genes explain under half of the gap, and the rest is unexplained. D and trimming were read from the DNA, whereas the V and J calls and clone size are those reported in that table. The sample table holds about 280,000 clones, of which 70% to 90% were seen once. 4.1% of the sample comes from the top ten.

The sample taken for sequencing was PBMCs or T cells enriched from blood (not recorded which). This sequence uses TRBV25-1 and TRBJ2-1, with 11 bases aligning to TRBD1. The TCR originated in a young woman with acute COVID-19. CDR3 region: CASSSRTGGMDEQFF. The DNA is TGTGCCAGCAGTTCTCGGACAGGGGGCATGGATGAGCAGTTCTTC.